This T cell receptor beta chain is drawn from a study of Graves' ophthalmopathy and Graves' hyperthyroidism. RNA transcripts yielded amplified TCR beta CDR3 regions. The first-round RT-PCR employed HTBI primers together with the Qiagen OneStep RT-PCR kit. A multiplex PCR was then performed as the second round. A single record per CDR3 protein comes from TCRdb applying MiXCR to the multiplex PCR reads. The sample has approximately 460,000 distinct CDR3 sequences; around 14% are singletons. In this sample, this clonotype turned up many times. The length of the CDR3 is 14 residues. CDR1 is DFQATT, CDR2 SNEGSKA, per germline (reference sequence). The V and J ends lost 5 bases and 0 bases respectively, with 11 bases between them.

Material: blood. V usage is TRBV20-1 and J usage is TRBJ1-5, with a weak D call TRBD1 (5 bases). The clonotype comes from a woman in her twenties or thirties with Graves' ophthalmopathy. In nucleotides, the CDR3 is TGCAGTGCTCTGGGACCCTATAGCAATCAGCCCCAGCATTTT. This gives the protein CSALGPYSNQPQHF.